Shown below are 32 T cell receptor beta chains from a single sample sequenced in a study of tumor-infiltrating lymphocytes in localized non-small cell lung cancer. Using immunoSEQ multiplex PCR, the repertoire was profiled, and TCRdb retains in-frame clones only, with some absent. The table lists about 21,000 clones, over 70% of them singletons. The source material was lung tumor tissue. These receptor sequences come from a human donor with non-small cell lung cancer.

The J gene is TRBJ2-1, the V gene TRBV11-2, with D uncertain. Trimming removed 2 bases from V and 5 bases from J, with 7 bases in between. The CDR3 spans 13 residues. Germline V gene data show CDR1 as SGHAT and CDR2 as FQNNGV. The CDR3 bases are TGTGCCAGCAGCTTATACGGAAACAATGAGCAGTTCTTC. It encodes CASSLYGNNEQFF.

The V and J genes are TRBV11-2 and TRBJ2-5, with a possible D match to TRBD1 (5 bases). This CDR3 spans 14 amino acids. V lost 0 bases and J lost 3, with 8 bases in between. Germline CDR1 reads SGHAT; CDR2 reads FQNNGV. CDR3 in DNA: TGTGCCAGCAGCTTAGATTGGACAAAAGAGACCCAGTACTTC. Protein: CASSLDWTKETQYF.

The CDR3 loop reads CASSPGRGNTNEQFF. The CDR3 bases are TGTGCCAGCAGCCCGGGGAGAGGTAATACAAATGAGCAGTTCTTC. The rearrangement uses TRBV7-2 and TRBJ2-1; D is possibly TRBD2 (5 bases). The CDR3 consists of 15 residues. Germline-derived CDR1 and CDR2 are SGHTA and FQGNSA. V was trimmed by 5 bases and J by 7 bases, leaving 18 bases between them.

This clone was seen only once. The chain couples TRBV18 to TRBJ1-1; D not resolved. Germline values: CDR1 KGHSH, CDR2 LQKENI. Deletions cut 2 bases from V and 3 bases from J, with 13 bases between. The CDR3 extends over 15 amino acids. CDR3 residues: CASSPRSSTDTEAFF. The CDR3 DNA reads TGTGCCAGCTCACCAAGGTCGAGCACGGACACTGAAGCTTTCTTT.

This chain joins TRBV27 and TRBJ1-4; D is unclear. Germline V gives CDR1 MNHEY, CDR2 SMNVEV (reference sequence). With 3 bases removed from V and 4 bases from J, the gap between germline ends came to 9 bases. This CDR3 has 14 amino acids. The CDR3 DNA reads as TGTGCCAGCAGTTTTAGGGCACGTAATGAAAAACTGTTTTTT. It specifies CASSFRARNEKLFF. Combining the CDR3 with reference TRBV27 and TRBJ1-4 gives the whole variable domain EAQVTQNPRYLITVTGKKLTVTCSQNMNHEYMSWYRQDPGLGLRQIYYSMNVEVTDKGDVPEGYKVSRKEKRNFPLILESPSPNQTSLYFCASSFRARNEKLFFGSGTQLSVL.

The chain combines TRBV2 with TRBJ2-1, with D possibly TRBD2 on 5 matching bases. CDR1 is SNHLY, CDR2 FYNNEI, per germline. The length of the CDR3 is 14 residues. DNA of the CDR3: TGTGCAAGTAGAGGGAATTACCCCTACAATGAGCAGTTCTTC. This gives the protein CASRGNYPYNEQFF.

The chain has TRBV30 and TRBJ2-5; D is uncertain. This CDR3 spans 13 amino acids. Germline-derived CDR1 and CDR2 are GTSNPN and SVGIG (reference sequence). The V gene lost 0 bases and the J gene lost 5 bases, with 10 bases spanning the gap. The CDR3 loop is CAWSVSGLETQYF. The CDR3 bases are TGTGCCTGGAGTGTATCAGGTTTGGAGACCCAGTACTTC.

CDR3 loop: CASSGGTGQETQYF. Written as DNA, the CDR3 is TGCGCCAGCAGCGGAGGGACAGGGCAAGAGACCCAGTACTTC. V is TRBV5-1 and J is TRBJ2-5; 9 bases agree with TRBD1. The CDR3 loop spans 14 amino acids. The V gene end was trimmed by 4 bases and the J gene end by 2 bases; junction bases not matched to a gene: 3. From germline, CDR1 is SGHRS and CDR2 YFSETQ.

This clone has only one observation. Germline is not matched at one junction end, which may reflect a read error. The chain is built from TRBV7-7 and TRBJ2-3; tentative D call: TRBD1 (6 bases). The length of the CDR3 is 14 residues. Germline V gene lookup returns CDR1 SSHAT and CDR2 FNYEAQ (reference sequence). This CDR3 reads CASSVGGVADTQYF. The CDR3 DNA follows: TGTGCTAGCAGCGTAGGGGGAGTTGCAGATACGCAGTATTTT.

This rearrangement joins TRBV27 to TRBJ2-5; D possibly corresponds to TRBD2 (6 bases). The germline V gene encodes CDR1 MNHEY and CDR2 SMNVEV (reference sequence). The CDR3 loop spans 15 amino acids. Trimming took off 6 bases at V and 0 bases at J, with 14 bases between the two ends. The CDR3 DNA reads TGTGCCAGCAGCCTACCCGGGGGTAACCAAGAGACCCAGTACTTC. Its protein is CASSLPGGNQETQYF.

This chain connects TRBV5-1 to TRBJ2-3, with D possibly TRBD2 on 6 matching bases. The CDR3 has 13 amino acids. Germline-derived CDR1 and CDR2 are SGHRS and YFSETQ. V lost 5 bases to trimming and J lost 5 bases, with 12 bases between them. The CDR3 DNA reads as TGCGCCAGCAGATCGGGAGAGAAAGATACGCAGTATTTT. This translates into CASRSGEKDTQYF. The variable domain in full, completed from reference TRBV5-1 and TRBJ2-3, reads KAGVTQTPRYLIKTRGQQVTLSCSPISGHRSVSWYQQTPGQGLQFLFEYFSETQRNKGNFPGRFSGRQFSNSRSEMNVSTLELGDSALYLCASRSGEKDTQYFGPGTRLTVL.

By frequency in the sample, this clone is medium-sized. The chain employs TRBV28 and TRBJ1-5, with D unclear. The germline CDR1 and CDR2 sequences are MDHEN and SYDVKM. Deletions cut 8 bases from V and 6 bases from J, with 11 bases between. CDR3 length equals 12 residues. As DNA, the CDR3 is TGTGCCAGCCGGGTGGGTTCTCAGCCCCAGCATTTT. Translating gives CASRVGSQPQHF.

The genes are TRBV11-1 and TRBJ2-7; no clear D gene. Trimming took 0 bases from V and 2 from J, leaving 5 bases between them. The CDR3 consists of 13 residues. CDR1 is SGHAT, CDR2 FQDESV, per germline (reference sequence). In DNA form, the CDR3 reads TGTGCCAGCAGCTTAGCGGCGACCTACGAGCAGTACTTC. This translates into CASSLAATYEQYF.

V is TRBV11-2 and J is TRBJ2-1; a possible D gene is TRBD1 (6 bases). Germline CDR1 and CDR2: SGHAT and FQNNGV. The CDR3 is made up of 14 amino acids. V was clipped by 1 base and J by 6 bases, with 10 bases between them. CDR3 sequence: CASSLVLQGNEQFF. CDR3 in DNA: TGTGCCAGCAGCTTAGTCTTACAGGGCAATGAGCAGTTCTTC.

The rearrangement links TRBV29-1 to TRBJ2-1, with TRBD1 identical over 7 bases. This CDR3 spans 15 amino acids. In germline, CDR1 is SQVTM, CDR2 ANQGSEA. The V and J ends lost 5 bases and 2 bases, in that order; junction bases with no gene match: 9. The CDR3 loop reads CSVLDRAGAYNEQFF. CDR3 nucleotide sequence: TGCAGCGTTCTCGACAGGGCTGGGGCCTACAATGAGCAGTTCTTC.

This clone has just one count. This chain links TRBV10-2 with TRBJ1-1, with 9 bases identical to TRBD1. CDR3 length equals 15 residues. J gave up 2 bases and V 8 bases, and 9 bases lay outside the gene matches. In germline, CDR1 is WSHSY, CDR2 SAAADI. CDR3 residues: CASDMGTGRNTEAFF. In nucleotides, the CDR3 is TGCGCCAGCGATATGGGGACAGGGAGAAACACTGAAGCTTTCTTT.

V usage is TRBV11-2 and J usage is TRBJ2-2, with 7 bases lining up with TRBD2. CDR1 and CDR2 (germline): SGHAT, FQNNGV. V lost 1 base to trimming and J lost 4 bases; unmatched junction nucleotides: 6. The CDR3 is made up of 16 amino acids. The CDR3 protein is CASSLALGGGTGELFF. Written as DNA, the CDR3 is TGTGCCAGCAGCTTAGCCCTCGGCGGGGGCACCGGGGAGCTGTTTTTT.

CDR3 amino acids: CASSLKGIGYEQYF. The CDR3 nucleotides are TGTGCCAGCAGCCTTAAGGGGATTGGCTACGAGCAGTACTTC. The chain combines TRBV7-9 with TRBJ2-7; possible D gene TRBD1, 5 bases. The germline CDR1 and CDR2 sequences are SEHNR and FQNEAQ (reference sequence). The CDR3 is made up of 14 amino acids. V lost 5 bases and J lost 3, with 14 bases in between.

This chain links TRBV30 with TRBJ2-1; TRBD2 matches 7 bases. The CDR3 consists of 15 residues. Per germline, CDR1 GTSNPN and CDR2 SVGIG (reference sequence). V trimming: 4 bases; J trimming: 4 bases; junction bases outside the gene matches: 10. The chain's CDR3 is CAWNWASGLYNEQFF. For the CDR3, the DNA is TGTGCCTGGAACTGGGCTAGCGGATTATACAATGAGCAGTTCTTC.

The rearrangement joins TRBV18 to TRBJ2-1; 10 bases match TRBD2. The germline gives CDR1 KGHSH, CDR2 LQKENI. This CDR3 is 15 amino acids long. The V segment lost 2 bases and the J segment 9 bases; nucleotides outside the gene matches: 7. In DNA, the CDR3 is TGTGCCAGCTCACCAACCAGCGGGAGGGCCGTTGAGCAGTTCTTC. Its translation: CASSPTSGRAVEQFF.

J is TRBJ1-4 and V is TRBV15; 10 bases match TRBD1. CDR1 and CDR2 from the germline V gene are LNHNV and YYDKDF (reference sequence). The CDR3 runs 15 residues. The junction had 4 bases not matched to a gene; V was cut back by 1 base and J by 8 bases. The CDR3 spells CATSRVGQGREKLFF. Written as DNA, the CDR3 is TGTGCCACCAGCAGAGTGGGACAGGGGCGAGAAAAACTGTTTTTT.

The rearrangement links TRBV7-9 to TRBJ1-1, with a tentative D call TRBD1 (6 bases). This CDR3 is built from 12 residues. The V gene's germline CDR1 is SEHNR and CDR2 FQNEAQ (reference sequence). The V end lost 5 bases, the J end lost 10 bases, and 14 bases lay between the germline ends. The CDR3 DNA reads TGTGCCAGCAGCCTTGGGACACGGGGAGCTTTCTTT. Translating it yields CASSLGTRGAFF.

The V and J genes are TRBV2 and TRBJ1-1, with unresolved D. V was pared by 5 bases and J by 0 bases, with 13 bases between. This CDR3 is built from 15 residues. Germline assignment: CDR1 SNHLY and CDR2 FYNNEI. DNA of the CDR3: TGTGCCAGCAGTCCAATCATCCTTCTGAACACTGAAGCTTTCTTT. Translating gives CASSPIILLNTEAFF.

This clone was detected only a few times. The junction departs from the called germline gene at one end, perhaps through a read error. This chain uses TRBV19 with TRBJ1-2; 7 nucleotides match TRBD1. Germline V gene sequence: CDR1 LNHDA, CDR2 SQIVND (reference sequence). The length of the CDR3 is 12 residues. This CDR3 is CASSGDSRWGAF. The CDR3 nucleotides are TGTGCCAGTAGCGGGGACAGCCGTTGGGGTGCCTTC. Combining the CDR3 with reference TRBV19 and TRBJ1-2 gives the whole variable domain DGGITQSPKYLFRKEGQNVTLSCEQNLNHDAMYWYRQDPGQGLRLIYYSQIVNDFQKGDIAEGYSVSREKKESFPLTVTSAQKNPTAFYLCASSGDSRWGAFGSGTRLTVV.

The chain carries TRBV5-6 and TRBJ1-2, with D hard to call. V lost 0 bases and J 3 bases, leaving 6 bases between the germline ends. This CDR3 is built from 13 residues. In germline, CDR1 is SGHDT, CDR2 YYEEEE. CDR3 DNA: TGTGCCAGCAGCTTGGGGCTCCACTATGGCTACACCTTC. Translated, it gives CASSLGLHYGYTF.

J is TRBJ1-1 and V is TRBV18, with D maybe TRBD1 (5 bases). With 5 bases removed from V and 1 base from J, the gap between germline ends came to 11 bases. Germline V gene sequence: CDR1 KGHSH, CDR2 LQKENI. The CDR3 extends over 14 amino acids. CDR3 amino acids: CASSGTGENTEAFF. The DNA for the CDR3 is TGTGCCAGCTCAGGGACGGGAGAGAACACTGAAGCTTTCTTT. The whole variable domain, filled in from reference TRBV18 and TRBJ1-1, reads NAGVMQNPRHLVRRRGQEARLRCSPMKGHSHVYWYRQLPEEGLKFMVYLQKENIIDESGMPKERFSAEFPKEGPSILRIQQVVRGDSAAYFCASSGTGENTEAFFGQGTRLTVV.

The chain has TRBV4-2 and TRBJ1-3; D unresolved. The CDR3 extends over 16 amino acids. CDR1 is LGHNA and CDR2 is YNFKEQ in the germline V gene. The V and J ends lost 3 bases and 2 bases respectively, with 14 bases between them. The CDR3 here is CASSQRKVTAGNTIYF. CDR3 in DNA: TGTGCCAGCAGCCAGCGCAAGGTTACCGCTGGAAACACCATATATTTT.

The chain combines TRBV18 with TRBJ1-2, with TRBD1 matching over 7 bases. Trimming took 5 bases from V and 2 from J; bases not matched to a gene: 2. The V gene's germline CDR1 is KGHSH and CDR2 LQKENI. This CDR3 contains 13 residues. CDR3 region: CASSAGQNYGYTF. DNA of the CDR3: TGTGCCAGCTCAGCGGGACAGAACTATGGCTACACCTTC.

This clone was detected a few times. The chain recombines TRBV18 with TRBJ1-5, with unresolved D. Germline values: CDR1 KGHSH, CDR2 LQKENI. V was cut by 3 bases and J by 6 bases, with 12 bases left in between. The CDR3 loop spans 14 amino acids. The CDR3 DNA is TGTGCCAGCTCACCCAACCTGCCAGGTCAGCCCCAGCATTTT. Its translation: CASSPNLPGQPQHF.

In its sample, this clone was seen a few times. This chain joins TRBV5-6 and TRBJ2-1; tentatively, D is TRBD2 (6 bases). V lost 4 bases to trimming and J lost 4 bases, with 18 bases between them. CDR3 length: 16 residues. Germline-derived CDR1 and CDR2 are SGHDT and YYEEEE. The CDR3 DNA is TGTGCCAGCAGCGTCAGGCGGGGATCAACTTACAATGAGCAGTTCTTC. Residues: CASSVRRGSTYNEQFF.

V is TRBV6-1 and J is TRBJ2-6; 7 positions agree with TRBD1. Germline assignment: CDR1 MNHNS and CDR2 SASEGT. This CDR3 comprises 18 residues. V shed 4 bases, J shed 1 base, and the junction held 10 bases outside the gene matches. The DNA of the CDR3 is TGTGCCAGCAGTGTAAGACAGGGCCTCCTTTCTGGGGCCAACGTCCTGACTTTC. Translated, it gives CASSVRQGLLSGANVLTF.

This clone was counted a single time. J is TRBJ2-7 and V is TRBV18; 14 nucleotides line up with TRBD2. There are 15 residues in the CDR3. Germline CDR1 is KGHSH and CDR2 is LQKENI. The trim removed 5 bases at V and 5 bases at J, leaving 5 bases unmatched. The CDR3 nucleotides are TGTGCCAGCTCATTTGGGACTAGCGGGAGCCACGAGCAGTACTTC. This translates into CASSFGTSGSHEQYF.